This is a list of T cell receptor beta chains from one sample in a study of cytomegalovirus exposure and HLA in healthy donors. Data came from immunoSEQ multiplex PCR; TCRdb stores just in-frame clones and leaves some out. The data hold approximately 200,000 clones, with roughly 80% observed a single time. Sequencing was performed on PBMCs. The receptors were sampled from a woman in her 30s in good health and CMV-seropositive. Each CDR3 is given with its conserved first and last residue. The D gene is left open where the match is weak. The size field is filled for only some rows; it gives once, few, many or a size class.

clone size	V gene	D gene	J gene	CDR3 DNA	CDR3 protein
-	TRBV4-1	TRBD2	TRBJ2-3	TGCGCCAGCAGCCAAGCGACTAGCGGGGGGGCCAAAGATACGCAGTATTTT	CASSQATSGGAKDTQYF
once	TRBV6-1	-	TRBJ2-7	TGTGCCAGCAGTGACCCCGCGGGGCAGGGGGTCTACGAGCAGTACTTC	CASSDPAGQGVYEQYF
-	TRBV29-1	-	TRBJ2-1	TGCAGCGTCCTACCCTCCGGGGGGCGGTACAATGAGCAGTTCTTC	CSVLPSGGRYNEQFF
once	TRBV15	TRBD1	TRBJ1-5	TGTGCCACCAGCAGTTCGGGGAACACACAGGGGTCCAATCAGCCCCAGCATTTT	CATSSSGNTQGSNQPQHF
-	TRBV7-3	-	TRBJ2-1	TGTGCCAGCAGCCCCCTTCCGAGCTCCTACAATGAGCAGTTCTTC	CASSPLPSSYNEQFF
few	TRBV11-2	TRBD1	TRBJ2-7	TGTGCCAGCACCATGGGCAGGGGGCGTGTCTGGTGGGAGCAGTACTTC	CASTMGRGRVWWEQYF
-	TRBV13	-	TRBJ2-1	TGTGCCAGCAGCTTACTCGGGATAGCGCGACTAAGCTCCTACAATGAGCAGTTCTTC	CASSLLGIARLSSYNEQFF
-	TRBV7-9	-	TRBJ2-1	TGTGCCAGCAGCCCGCAGCCCACAGGGGAGGACAATGAGCAGTTCTTC	CASSPQPTGEDNEQFF
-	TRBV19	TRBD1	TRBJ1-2	TGTGCCAGTAGTCAGAGACAGGGGGCGCGTGGCTACACCTTC	CASSQRQGARGYTF
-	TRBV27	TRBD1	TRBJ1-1	TGTGCCAGCAGGAGGGGGGACAGGCGTTCTGAAGCTTTCTTT	CASRRGDRRSEAFF
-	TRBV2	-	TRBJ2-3	TGTGCCAGCCGGGGAGACACAGATACGCAGTATTTT	CASRGDTDTQYF
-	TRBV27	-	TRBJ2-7	TGTGCCAGCAGTTTTTGGGGCCCCTACGAGCAGTACTTC	CASSFWGPYEQYF
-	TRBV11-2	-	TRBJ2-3	TGTGCCAGCAGCTTAGGAGGGAAGGATACGCAGTATTTT	CASSLGGKDTQYF
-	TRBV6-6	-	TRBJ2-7	TGTGCCAGCAGTGACAGCTACGAGCAGTACTTC	CASSDSYEQYF
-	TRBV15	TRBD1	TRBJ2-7	TGTGCCACCAGCACCGGGACAGCAAGCTCCTACGAGCAGTACTTC	CATSTGTASSYEQYF
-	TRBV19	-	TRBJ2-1	TGTGCCAGTAGTACCGGGGTTTGGAATGAGCAGTTCTTC	CASSTGVWNEQFF
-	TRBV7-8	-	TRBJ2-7	TGTGCCAGCAGCCCCCGAGGCTACGAGCAGTACTTC	CASSPRGYEQYF
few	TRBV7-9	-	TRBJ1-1	TGTGCCGAGGGTGGGTTGAACACTGAAGCTTTCTTT	CAEGGLNTEAFF
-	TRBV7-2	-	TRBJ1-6	TGTGCCAGCAGCTTACGGGACATCCTAGAGTTCCCCCTCCACTTT	CASSLRDILEFPLHF
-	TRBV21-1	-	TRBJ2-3	TGTGCCAGCAGCAAATGCCCCGGACACCAACCCACAGATACGCAGTATTTT	CASSKCPGHQPTDTQYF
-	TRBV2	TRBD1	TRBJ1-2	TGTGCCAGCAGATTTGGGACAGCGGCCTATGGCTACACCTTC	CASRFGTAAYGYTF
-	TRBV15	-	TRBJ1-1	TGTGCCACCAGCGGGCCCGTTGAAGCTTTCTTT	CATSGPVEAFF
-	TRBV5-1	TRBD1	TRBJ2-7	TGCGCCAGCAGCCGACCGGGACAGGGTCCCTACGAGCAGTACTTC	CASSRPGQGPYEQYF
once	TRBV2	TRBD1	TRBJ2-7	TGTGCCAGCTTCCCGGGGACAGGGCTCTACGAGCAGTACTTC	CASFPGTGLYEQYF
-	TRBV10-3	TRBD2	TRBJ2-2	TGTGCCATCCGCGGGCGGGAGGGAAACACCGGGGAGCTGTTTTTT	CAIRGREGNTGELFF
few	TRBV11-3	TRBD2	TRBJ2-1	TGTGCCAGCAGCGTAACGGGACTAGTCCTTGGTGAGCAGTTCTTC	CASSVTGLVLGEQFF
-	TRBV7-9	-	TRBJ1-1	TGTGCCAGCAGCCCCCGAGGCGGGGGGGCTCACGAAGCTTTCTTT	CASSPRGGGAHEAFF
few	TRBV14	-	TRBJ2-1	TGTGCCAGCAGCCAAGAGGGCCTTACGGTTTACAATGAGCAGTTCTTC	CASSQEGLTVYNEQFF
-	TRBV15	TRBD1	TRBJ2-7	TGTGCCACCAGCAGAGACAGGGGGTCCTACGAGCAGTACTTC	CATSRDRGSYEQYF
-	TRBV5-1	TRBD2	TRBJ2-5	TGCGCCAGCAGCTTGGATGTTAGCGGGAGAGTTGAGACCCAGTACTTC	CASSLDVSGRVETQYF
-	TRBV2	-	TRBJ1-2	TGTGCCAGCCCTCAGGGGAACTATGGCTACACCTTC	CASPQGNYGYTF
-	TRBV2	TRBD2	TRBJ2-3	TGTGCCAGCAGAGCGGGAGCTAGCACAGATACGCAGTATTTT	CASRAGASTDTQYF
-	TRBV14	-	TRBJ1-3	TGTGCCAGCAGCCAACCCCCCCGGGGGAGAAACACCATATATTTT	CASSQPPRGRNTIYF
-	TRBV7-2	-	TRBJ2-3	TGTGCCAGCAGCATCGGAGGCACAGATACGCAGTATTTT	CASSIGGTDTQYF
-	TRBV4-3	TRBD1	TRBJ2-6	TGCGCCAGCAGAGACAGGGTTAACTCTGGGGCCAACGTCCTGACTTTC	CASRDRVNSGANVLTF
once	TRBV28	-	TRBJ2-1	TGTGCCAGCAGGTCGAGCTCCTACAATGAGCAGTTCTTC	CASRSSSYNEQFF
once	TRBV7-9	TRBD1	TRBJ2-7	TGTGCCAGCAGCTCCGGACAGGGGTTAGAGCAGTACTTC	CASSSGQGLEQYF
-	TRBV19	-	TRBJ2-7	TGTGCCAGTAGTATCAGTGGGCAGGGCCCCTACGAGCAGTACTTC	CASSISGQGPYEQYF
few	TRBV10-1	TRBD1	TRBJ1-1	TGCGCCAGCAGTTCGGACAGGGTGAACACTGAAGCTTTCTTT	CASSSDRVNTEAFF
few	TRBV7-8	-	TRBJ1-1	TGTGCCAGCAGCCGGAACTACAGGGTAGGCACTGAAGCTTTCTTT	CASSRNYRVGTEAFF
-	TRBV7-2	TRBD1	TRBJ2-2	TGTGCCAGCAGCCTGAGACAGGGGCAAGCCGGGGAGCTGTTTTTT	CASSLRQGQAGELFF
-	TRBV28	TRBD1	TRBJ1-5	TGTGCCAGCAGTTTGGTGACAGGGGGATCACAGCCCCAGCATTTT	CASSLVTGGSQPQHF
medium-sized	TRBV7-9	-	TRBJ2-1	TGTGCCAGCAGCTTGGTCGGGGGTCGGGGTGAGCAGTTCTTC	CASSLVGGRGEQFF
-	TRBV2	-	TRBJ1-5	TGTGCCAGCAGTGAACCCAGGGGCAGGAATCAGCCCCAGCATTTT	CASSEPRGRNQPQHF
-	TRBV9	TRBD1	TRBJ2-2	TGTGCCAGCAGACCCGGGACAGCCCCGAACACCGGGGAGCTGTTTTTT	CASRPGTAPNTGELFF
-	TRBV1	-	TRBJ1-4	TGCACCAGCATTCTGGGGGCAGGTCCGAGGGTGTCTAATGAAAAACTGTTTTTT	CTSILGAGPRVSNEKLFF
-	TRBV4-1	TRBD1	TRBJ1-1	TGCGCCAGCAGCAACACCCGACAGGGGGGGACTGAAGCTTTCTTT	CASSNTRQGGTEAFF
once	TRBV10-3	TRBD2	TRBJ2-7	TGTGCCATCAGAGGAACTAGCGGATACGAGCAGTACTTC	CAIRGTSGYEQYF
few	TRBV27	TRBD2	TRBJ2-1	TGTGCCACCTCACTAGCGGGGGGCCACAATGAGCAGTTCTTC	CATSLAGGHNEQFF
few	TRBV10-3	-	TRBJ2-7	TGTGCCATCGCCCCGGGGTCCTCCTACGAGCAGTACTTC	CAIAPGSSYEQYF
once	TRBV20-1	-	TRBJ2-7	TGCAGTGCACTACAGGGCTACGAGCAGTACTTC	CSALQGYEQYF
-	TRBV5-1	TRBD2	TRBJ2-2	TGCGCCAGCAGCCCTTTATCCGGGACTAGAACGAACACCGGGGAGCTGTTTTTT	CASSPLSGTRTNTGELFF
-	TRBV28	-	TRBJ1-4	TGTGCCAGCAGAACCGCGGGGGTTAATGAAAAACTGTTTTTT	CASRTAGVNEKLFF
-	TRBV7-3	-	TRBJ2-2	TGTGCCAGCAGCTTAAGCCCGGGGGACGGCACCGGGGAGCTGTTTTTT	CASSLSPGDGTGELFF